Listed below are T cell receptor beta chains from one sample, sequenced in a study of blood T cell repertoires in COVID-19. The assay was immunoSEQ multiplex PCR, and TCRdb's table has in-frame clones only and misses some. The sample contains roughly 130,000 clones, about nine tenths of which appear only once. Sequences were obtained from peripheral blood. The receptor source for this set is a middle-aged man with acute or convalescent COVID-19. Both conserved end residues are part of each CDR3. Each record gives: J gene, V gene, D gene, clone size, CDR3 DNA, CDR3 protein. A D gene is named only where the DNA matches it firmly. Size is omitted from some rows. Given values are once, few, many or a class for expanded clones.

>TRBJ2-1|TRBV7-2|TRBD1|-
TGTGCCAGCAGCCGGGACAGCCTATCCTACAATGAGCAGTTCTTC
CASSRDSLSYNEQFF
>TRBJ1-6|TRBV9|-|-
TGTGCCAGCAGCGCCCCGGGGTCCTATAATTCACCCCTCCACTTT
CASSAPGSYNSPLHF
>TRBJ2-4|TRBV30|-|-
TGTGCCTGGAGCGTTTCTAGCAAAAACATTCAGTACTTC
CAWSVSSKNIQYF
>TRBJ2-1|TRBV3-1/TRBV3-2|TRBD2|-
TGTGCCAGCAGCCAACCCCGGGGACTAGCGGGAGTCAATGAGCAGTTCTTC
CASSQPRGLAGVNEQFF
>TRBJ1-2|TRBV29-1|-|once
TGCAGCGTTGAAGATCCGGGGGGGAGTCGGTATGGCTACACCTTC
CSVEDPGGSRYGYTF
>TRBJ2-1|TRBV7-7|TRBD2|-
TGTGCTAGCAGCTCCGGACTAGGGAATGAGCAGTTCTTC
CASSSGLGNEQFF
>TRBJ2-3|TRBV9|TRBD2|few
TGTGCCAGCAGCGTAGTGTTGGGTAGCGGGTCGACAGATACGCAGTATTTT
CASSVVLGSGSTDTQYF
>TRBJ2-7|TRBV7-8|TRBD1|-
TGTGCCAGCAGCTTAGCGCAGGGCAGGGGGCCCTACGAGCAGTACTTC
CASSLAQGRGPYEQYF
>TRBJ1-2|TRBV25-1|-|-
TGTGCCAGCAGTCCCTATTCAGGGGACCGGGGCTACACCTTC
CASSPYSGDRGYTF
>TRBJ1-2|TRBV19|TRBD1|once
TGTGCCAGTAGTATAGCAGGGGGCAATCTCTATGGCTACACCTTC
CASSIAGGNLYGYTF
>TRBJ2-7|TRBV6-5|TRBD1|once
TGTGCCAGCAGGGGGGGACAGGGAGCCTACGAGCAGTACTTC
CASRGGQGAYEQYF
>TRBJ2-3|TRBV3-1/TRBV3-2|-|-
TGTGCCAGCAGTAGATCGGGGTCTAGCACAGATACGCAGTATTTT
CASSRSGSSTDTQYF
>TRBJ1-1|TRBV15|-|-
TGTGCCACCAGCAGAGATCGGGAAGAATCCTCCTTCTTT
CATSRDREESSFF
>TRBJ2-5|TRBV20-1|-|-
TGCAGTGCTAGTCAGGGGCAAGAGACCCAGTACTTC
CSASQGQETQYF
>TRBJ1-6|TRBV3-1/TRBV3-2|-|-
TGTGCCAGCAGCCAAAGTAACGGAGCCCTCCACTTT
CASSQSNGALHF
>TRBJ1-2|TRBV19|-|-
TGTGCCAGTAGTATGATCAAGGAGGGCTATGGCTACACCTTC
CASSMIKEGYGYTF
>TRBJ1-1|TRBV5-1|TRBD1|-
TGCGCCAGCAGCCGATCTACCAGGGGGCACACTGAAGCTTTCTTT
CASSRSTRGHTEAFF
>TRBJ1-5|TRBV27|TRBD1|-
TGTGCCAGCAGTCCCCTCGGGACAGGGGGCACGGGCAATCAGCCCCAGCATTTT
CASSPLGTGGTGNQPQHF
>TRBJ2-3|TRBV4-1|TRBD1|-
TGCGCCAGCAGCCAATCTTCGGACAGGGGTTTTGATACGCAGTATTTT
CASSQSSDRGFDTQYF
>TRBJ1-2|TRBV6-6|-|-
TGTGCCAGTGCGCAGGAAGGCTACACCTTC
CASAQEGYTF
>TRBJ2-7|TRBV19|-|-
TGTGCCAGTAGTATATCCCGGTCTCCCCCGGGATACGAGCAGTACTTC
CASSISRSPPGYEQYF
>TRBJ1-3|TRBV7-9|TRBD1|-
TGTGCCAGCAGCCCCTGGGACAGCTCTGGAAACACCATATATTTT
CASSPWDSSGNTIYF